A single sample is the source of the 2 T cell receptor beta chains below, sequenced in a study of metastatic and nonmetastatic thyroid tumors. TCRdb re-clonotyped the PCR reads via MiXCR. This sample carries just under 20,000 clones, 22% of them seen once, and the ten largest clones take about 8.1%. Nobody among the patients had been given any treatment before thyroid surgery. The sequenced sample was adjacent normal tissue. The receptors come from a female donor with papillary thyroid cancer or a benign thyroid nodule (not recorded which). Some clones in this sample may be carry-over from other donors' samples.

This clone was seen many times. The V call is TRBV5-8, the J call TRBJ2-5; D is uncertain. CDR1 and CDR2 from the germline V gene are SGHTS and YDEGEE. This CDR3 is built from 13 residues. The germline V and J ends were trimmed by 3 bases and 3 bases, with 9 bases remaining between them. CDR3 in DNA: TGTGCCAGCAGCTCGTGGGCAAAAGAGACCCAGTACTTC. Translation: CASSSWAKETQYF.

This chain connects TRBV20-1 to TRBJ2-7; no firm D call. The germline gives CDR1 DFQATT, CDR2 SNEGSKA (reference sequence). V was cut by 2 bases and J by 4 bases, with 15 bases left in between. The CDR3 contains 14 residues. Here the CDR3 DNA reads TGCAGTGCTAGACGTGAGTGGGCGCTTTACGAGCAGTACTTC. Translated, it gives CSARREWALYEQYF.